The next 19 T cell receptor beta chains were all read from a single sample in a study of T cell changes during pregnancy in multiple sclerosis. TCRdb's copy holds only in-frame clones and misses some; the assay was immunoSEQ multiplex PCR. The sample carries about 98,000 clones, under 95% recorded once. The material was peripheral blood, obtained after pregnancy. The receptors derive from a female donor in good health, enrolled as a control in a pregnancy study.

V usage is TRBV5-8 and J usage is TRBJ2-7, with 8 bases fitting TRBD1. The CDR3 is 15 amino acids. The germline gives CDR1 SGHTS, CDR2 YDEGEE. Trimming took 4 bases from V and 6 from J; bases not matched to a gene: 12. CDR3: CASSRGQALPGEQYF. In DNA, the CDR3 is TGTGCCAGCAGCCGGGGACAGGCCCTCCCGGGCGAGCAGTACTTC.

The genes are TRBV19 and TRBJ2-3, with TRBD1 identical over 8 bases. J lost 4 bases, V lost 1 base, and 4 bases had no gene match. The germline V gene has CDR1 LNHDA and CDR2 SQIVND (reference sequence). This CDR3 comprises 15 residues. For the CDR3, the DNA is TGTGCCAGTAGTATAGGAGGGACAGGTTCAGATACGCAGTATTTT. As protein: CASSIGGTGSDTQYF.

The chain couples TRBV6-5 to TRBJ2-1; D unclear. Germline V gene sequence: CDR1 MNHEY, CDR2 SVGAGI. This CDR3 is built from 13 residues. V lost 4 bases, J lost 7 bases, and 11 bases lay in between. CDR3: CASSSVLENEQFF. The CDR3 region has the DNA TGTGCCAGCAGTTCCGTTTTGGAGAATGAGCAGTTCTTC.

This chain joins TRBV28 and TRBJ2-5; possible D gene TRBD1, 6 bases. V lost 2 bases to trimming and J lost 1 base, with 8 bases between them. Germline lookup yields CDR1 MDHEN and CDR2 SYDVKM. The CDR3 sequence is 14 residues long. The CDR3 sequence: CASSLQDSQETQYF. CDR3 nucleotides: TGTGCCAGCAGTTTACAGGACAGCCAAGAGACCCAGTACTTC.

The chain links TRBV14 to TRBJ2-5; the D is unclear. The CDR3 contains 13 residues. Germline V gene sequence: CDR1 SGHDN, CDR2 FVKESK. The germline V and J ends were trimmed by 6 bases and 0 bases, with 8 bases remaining between them. The DNA of the CDR3 is TGTGCCAGCAGGTCCTATGACCAAGAGACCCAGTACTTC. It codes for CASRSYDQETQYF.

CDR3 in amino acids: CAWSPRGSAYEQYF. The CDR3 nucleotides are TGTGCCTGGAGCCCACGGGGGTCAGCCTACGAGCAGTACTTC. This chain joins TRBV30 and TRBJ2-7, with D perhaps TRBD2 (6 bases). The CDR3 runs 14 residues. Trimming stripped 3 bases from V and 2 bases from J, with 14 bases between. Germline assignment: CDR1 GTSNPN and CDR2 SVGIG (reference sequence). The complete variable domain, with remaining parts taken from reference TRBV30 and TRBJ2-7, reads SQTIHQWPATLVQPVGSPLSLECTVEGTSNPNLYWYRQAAGRGLQLLFYSVGIGQISSEVPQNLSASRPQDRQFILSSKKLLLSDSGFYLCAWSPRGSAYEQYFGPGTRLTVT.

The rearrangement uses TRBV19 and TRBJ2-1; the D gene is possibly TRBD2 (6 bases). Germline assignment: CDR1 LNHDA and CDR2 SQIVND (reference sequence). Deletions cut 6 bases from V and 0 bases from J, with 12 bases between. The CDR3 covers 15 residues. The CDR3 nucleotides read TGTGCCAGTAGATGGGGAGGTAGCTCCTACAATGAGCAGTTCTTC. Protein product: CASRWGGSSYNEQFF.

The chain joins TRBV5-1 to TRBJ1-2; D may be TRBD1 (5 bases). CDR1 and CDR2 from the germline V gene are SGHRS and YFSETQ. The CDR3 is 15 residues long. V lost 4 bases, J lost 6 bases, and 19 bases lay in between. The CDR3 DNA sequence: TGCGCCAGCAGCCGGTGGGGGGAGGTTGAAAATGGCTACACCTTC. Translating gives CASSRWGEVENGYTF.

The V gene is TRBV2, the J gene TRBJ2-5; 8 bases fit TRBD2. Germline CDR1 reads SNHLY; CDR2 reads FYNNEI. CDR3 length: 13 residues. The J segment lost 1 base and the V segment lost 5 bases, leaving 0 bases of the junction unmatched. The CDR3 DNA sequence: TGTGCCAGCAGTCGGGGGGGCCAAGAGACCCAGTACTTC. Its protein is CASSRGGQETQYF.

This chain links TRBV30 with TRBJ1-2; TRBD1 is a possible D gene (6 bases). The germline V gene encodes CDR1 GTSNPN and CDR2 SVGIG (reference sequence). V lost 8 bases and J lost 1, with 11 bases in between. CDR3 length equals 12 residues. As DNA, the CDR3 is TGTGCCGGTTACAGGGTTAACTATGGCTACACCTTC. Its translation is CAGYRVNYGYTF.

As DNA, the CDR3 is TGTGCCAGCAGCGGAAGCTCCGGGCGGGACCTTACCGGGGAGCTGTTTTTT. Translating gives CASSGSSGRDLTGELFF. The chain carries TRBV9 and TRBJ2-2, with D tentatively TRBD2 (6 bases). Germline CDR1 is SGDLS and CDR2 is YYNGEE. CDR3 size: 17 residues. Trimming left V 3 bases short and J 5 bases short, with 20 bases between.

The chain couples TRBV7-2 to TRBJ1-1; the D gene is possibly TRBD1 (6 bases). There are 16 residues in the CDR3. Germline V gene lookup returns CDR1 SGHTA and CDR2 FQGNSA. Trimming left V 3 bases short and J 0 bases short, with 14 bases between. CDR3 in amino acids: CASSLRGKDMNTEAFF. In DNA form, the CDR3 reads TGTGCCAGCAGCTTGAGGGGGAAGGACATGAACACTGAAGCTTTCTTT.

The genes are TRBV19 and TRBJ1-3; D not certain. Per germline, CDR1 LNHDA and CDR2 SQIVND (reference sequence). V was shortened by 9 bases and J by 0 bases, with 12 bases between the two germline ends. The CDR3 length is 14 residues. CDR3 nucleotides: TGTGCCAGCCACGGGGAATCCTCTGGAAACACCATATATTTT. This encodes CASHGESSGNTIYF.

The chain uses TRBV2 and TRBJ2-2; a weak D match, TRBD1 (5 bases). The germline gives CDR1 SNHLY, CDR2 FYNNEI. The CDR3 has 15 amino acids. V was pared by 4 bases and J by 0 bases, with 9 bases between. DNA for the CDR3: TGTGCCAGCAGTGGGACAACCTCGAACACCGGGGAGCTGTTTTTT. Translated, it gives CASSGTTSNTGELFF.

The genes are TRBV5-1 and TRBJ1-1; unclear D gene. The V and J ends lost 1 base and 0 bases respectively, with 7 bases between them. Germline CDR1 reads SGHRS; CDR2 reads YFSETQ. This CDR3 has 14 amino acids. CDR3 in amino acids: CASSLWELNTEAFF. Here the CDR3 DNA reads TGCGCCAGCAGCTTGTGGGAGTTGAACACTGAAGCTTTCTTT.

The V call is TRBV5-6, the J call TRBJ2-1; TRBD2 agrees at 11 bases. V gave up 1 base and J gave up 3 bases; unmatched junction bases: 9. The germline gives CDR1 SGHDT, CDR2 YYEEEE. CDR3 length equals 18 residues. The CDR3 nucleotides are TGTGCCAGCAGCTTGAAAATCCTCGGGACTAGCGGCTACAATGAGCAGTTCTTC. This sequence encodes CASSLKILGTSGYNEQFF.

The V call is TRBV15, the J call TRBJ1-1; unclear D gene. V gave up 0 bases and J gave up 4 bases, with 24 bases separating them. CDR3 length: 19 amino acids. From germline, CDR1 is LNHNV and CDR2 YYDKDF (reference sequence). This CDR3 reads CATSREAGGGLEFGTEAFF. The DNA for the CDR3 is TGTGCCACCAGCAGAGAGGCCGGAGGAGGGCTGGAGTTTGGCACTGAAGCTTTCTTT.

V and J are TRBV10-3 and TRBJ2-7; D is perhaps TRBD2 (6 bases). The CDR3 loop spans 15 amino acids. From germline, CDR1 is ENHRY and CDR2 SYGVKD. Deletions cut 3 bases from V and 2 bases from J, with 14 bases between. CDR3 in amino acids: CAISDPRTTPYEQYF. CDR3 DNA: TGTGCCATCAGTGACCCCCGGACTACCCCCTACGAGCAGTACTTC.

The chain employs TRBV19 and TRBJ1-2; no clear D. The CDR3 spans 12 residues. Germline values: CDR1 LNHDA, CDR2 SQIVND (reference sequence). Between the trimmed V and J ends, which lost 5 bases and 7 bases, there was a span of 11 bases. Here the CDR3 DNA reads TGTGCCAGTAGTTCCCAGGTTCGTGGCTACACCTTC. Protein: CASSSQVRGYTF.